This T cell receptor beta chain was identified in a study of OX40 agonist ivuxolimab in advanced cancers. Across the study: A mean age of roughly 62 years, range roughly 20 to 85, was recorded, and around 85% were male.

With respect to this clone: As yet, its antigen is unknown.

Germline CDR1 is MNHEY and CDR2 is SMNVEV (reference sequence). The CDR3 consists of 19 residues. V shed 2 bases and J 2 bases; nucleotides not matched to a gene: 8. Any history of autoimmune disease or systemic immunosuppression disqualified patients. Findings of the study overall: Average numbers of expanded clones were greater in CD8+ T cells than in CD4+.

This table comes from immunoSEQ multiplex PCR, and its TCRdb copy is limited to in-frame clones, with some not included. The sample includes around 70,000 clones, around four fifths of them seen just once. Sequenced material: CD4+ or CD8+ T cells sorted from blood, taken in a trial of the OX40 agonist ivuxolimab. The receptor was derived from an adult with an advanced solid tumor such as melanoma, head and neck, liver or kidney cancer. This chain links TRBV27 with TRBJ2-3; 15 nucleotides match TRBD2. DNA for the CDR3: TGTGCCAGCAGTTTAGGACTAGCGGGGGGGTCAGAGGACACAGATACGCAGTATTTT. Translation: CASSLGLAGGSEDTDTQYF.